The sequence of this T cell receptor beta chain was determined in a study of shared clonotypes between healthy human individuals (dated by TCRdb to the early 2020s). The study in broad terms: The cohort included a few men and a couple of women between 18 and 49 years of age. For each donor, three plates each were used for CD4 naive and CD4 memory, two plates were used for CD8 naive, and one plate was used for CD8 memory. To estimate repertoire size and how much clonotypes are shared between individuals, the study performed deep sequencing of blood TCR repertoires from roughly five healthy adults. Different laboratories and diverse techniques were used to prepare libraries and sequence TCR repertoires, to increase sequencing depth and limit assay-specific biases. Per donor, leukapheresis produced somewhere between about 0.8 and 9 billion PBMCs. Paper-wide results and their limitations: Sampling was restricted to blood, and TCR repertoires in tissue are likely to differ from TCR repertoires in blood. The genetic and exposure-history diversity represented was limited by the small number of donors. Incomplete sequencing was indicated by rarefaction of sorted-subset datasets, despite the large sequencing depth. Around 5% of naive CD4, approximately 3.7% of naive CD8, approximately 2.2% of memory CD4, and approximately 0.4% of memory CD8 clonotypes were shared across several donors. Estimated clonotype richness was generally larger for naive than for memory subsets. Compared with non-shared clonotypes, clonotypes shared by all four sorted-subset donors had higher generation probabilities. Pairwise subsampling indicated that sequencing depth was expected to affect the degree of clonotype sharing among donors.

Donors were healthy HIV-negative adults with no recently reported acute infections or vaccinations. Every donor was a Caucasian adult residing in Nashville, Tennessee, USA. CD4+ T cells were enriched by magnetic negative selection; naive cells were then positively selected on CD45RA, and the negative fraction formed the memory subset. Blood was collected by leukapheresis, and PBMCs were isolated by Ficoll-Histopaque density gradient centrifugation and then cryopreserved in liquid nitrogen vapor phase. Purity and quantity of every magnetically sorted T cell population were checked by analytical flow cytometry. Genomic DNA was isolated from each sorted fraction and quantified by UV absorbance on a Nanodrop 2000c. Using the deep immunoSEQ assay, multiplex PCR amplified TCR CDR3 regions from genomic DNA. For each cell subset, the extracted genomic DNA was distributed evenly across all wells of several immunoSEQ 96-well plates, and each plate served as one replicate. For sorted subsets, about 220 ng of genomic DNA, equivalent to roughly 30,000 T cell genomes, went into each replicate PCR. Purified libraries were quantified with a Qubit 3.0 fluorometer, sized on a Bioanalyzer 2100, and re-quantified with the KAPA Library Quantification kit. Every immunoSEQ 96-well plate was sequenced on a separate single-read 150-cycle Illumina NextSeq 550 flow cell. The study's own analysis went as follows. Because the immunoSEQ output included only junctional sequences and no quality scores, the filtering could not be the same as the filtering used for full-length reads. To assign V/J genes and CDR3, sequences were annotated against IMGT germline references using PyIR, a Python wrapper for IgBLAST v1.9. Reads with weak V/J assignments (E-value above 1e-6), missing CDR3, stop codons, out-of-frame junctions, or ambiguous translated residues were removed. V3J clonotypes were defined by identical inferred V gene, J gene, and CDR3 amino acid sequence. The percentage overlap between two repertoires was calculated by dividing the number of shared unique clonotypes by the size of the smaller repertoire. Repertoire richness was assessed with RTK rarefaction, the Chao1 estimator, and Recon v2.1 estimates of unobserved clonotypes. For all TCRbeta clonotypes obtained by the gDNA method from a few donors, generation probabilities were computed with OLGA. TCRdb limited this immuneACCESS table to in-frame rearrangements with V and J called. A share of clones is missing; checked studies link under half to unresolved V genes, and the rest is unexplained. The V and J calls and clone size were taken over from that table, and D and trimming were inferred from the DNA. The sample includes approximately 2,300,000 clones, with approximately 90% observed a single time. Together, the top ten hold approximately 0.4% of the sample.

The CDR3 runs 12 residues from the cysteine to the phenylalanine. Here the CDR3 DNA is all that survives: 36 bases in frame from base 1. Via the germline V gene, CDR1 is MNHNS and CDR2 SASEGT. V is reduced by 7 bases and J by 3 bases, leaving a spacing of 9 bases between them. In regard to this clone: It has no known antigen specificity. Nothing much larger sits one base from this clone, and base qualities are not available.

The sequence links TRBV6-1 to TRBJ1-2, and perhaps TRBD1 as D gene, on 5 matching bases. The sequence was collected from a man aged 18 to 29 in good health. Some clones in this sample may be carry-over from other donors' samples. The sequencing sample was made of naive CD4+ T cells from PBMCs. The cell subset or site label on this specimen signifies: CD45RA+ positively selected. The CDR3: CASIGTHYGYTF. The DNA sequence reads TGTGCCAGCATCGGGACCCACTATGGCTACACCTTC.